This T cell receptor (beta chain) is drawn from a study of OX40 agonist ivuxolimab in advanced cancers. TCRdb's copy holds only in-frame clones and misses some; the assay was immunoSEQ multiplex PCR. The table includes some 94,000 clones, more than 85% detected once. This specimen was CD4+ or CD8+ T cells sorted from blood, taken in a trial of the OX40 agonist ivuxolimab. The clonotype comes from an adult with an advanced solid tumor such as melanoma, head and neck, liver or kidney cancer.

The CDR3 region is CASSQDPAGGTYEQYF. The DNA for the CDR3 is TGCGCCAGCAGCCAAGACCCCGCCGGGGGGACCTACGAGCAGTACTTC. The rearrangement links TRBV4-1 to TRBJ2-7, with TRBD2 matching over 7 bases. V lost 0 bases and J lost 2; bases outside the gene matches: 7. Germline CDR1 MGHRA, CDR2 YSYEKL. This CDR3 has 16 residues.